Here is one T cell receptor beta chain with its context. There is no known antigen for this receptor. No base quality information exists; no much larger clone differs at one position. The immunoSEQ Assay, a bias-controlled multiplex PCR, was used to amplify TCRbeta CDR3 regions from genomic DNA. The paper's data handling went like this. Nucleated cell counts per sample were estimated from amplification of reference gene primers within the assay. To quantify the absolute abundance of each unique TCRbeta CDR3 rearrangement, sequence reads were collapsed and filtered. For each sample, productive Simpson clonality was calculated by taking the square root of Simpson's diversity index across productive rearrangements. What TCRdb holds here is the immuneACCESS table cut down to in-frame rearrangements. Part of the clones is not present; checked against another copy, under half of the missing clones reflect an unresolved V gene, and the others are unexplained. V and J calls and clone size come straight from that table; D and trimming were deduced from the DNA. Within this sample are over 90,000 clones, with 81% of them counted one time only. The leading ten clones occupy more than 20% of the sample.

The entry originates in a study of blood T cell repertoires in COVID-19 (dated by TCRdb to the early 2020s). Some background on the complete study: Samples covering the acute and convalescent phases of COVID-19 were provided by collaborators in the United States, Italy and Spain. The prospective study material was composed of cDNA or gDNA derived from T cells, B-cell-depleted T cells, or PBMCs. Deeply sampled blood TCRbeta repertoires from subjects exposed to, actively infected with, or recovered from COVID-19 were included in the dataset. The repertoires were made available in a free public database intended to serve as a resource for research on the immune response to SARS-CoV-2. Samples were obtained from the ongoing ImmuneRACE study (first 160 participants) and from 1,254 subjects provided by 6 global collaborators. A de-identified subject ID, COVID-19 status, age in years and sex were almost always included in the sample metadata. Where available, HLA class I and class II types were taken from metadata supplied by the sample provider and were not determined by assay-based typing. Here is what the overall study found, with its caveats: Clinical and demographic metadata were provided uncurated, with the amount varying by source and participant.

Whole blood was collected in K2EDTA tubes by collaborating institutions according to the institutions' own protocols. For TCRbeta analysis, collaborators shipped samples in one of three forms: frozen whole blood, isolated PBMCs, or DNA extracted from either of those sample types. CDR1 SGHTA and CDR2 FQGNSA were looked up in the germline V gene. The V end loses 5 bases and the J end loses 2 bases, and a stretch of 12 bases separates them. The cysteine opens and the phenylalanine closes a CDR3 of 14 amino acids. Left in the record is the CDR3 DNA by itself, 42 bases read in frame from the first base. This sequence uses TRBV7-2 and TRBJ1-2; a tentative D match to TRBD1 spans 5 bases. The sequencing input was peripheral blood. The sequence came from a man older than 75 with active or convalescent COVID-19. The CDR3 region reads CASSPVGQNYGYTF. The bases are TGTGCCAGCAGCCCCGTGGGGCAAAACTATGGCTACACCTTC.